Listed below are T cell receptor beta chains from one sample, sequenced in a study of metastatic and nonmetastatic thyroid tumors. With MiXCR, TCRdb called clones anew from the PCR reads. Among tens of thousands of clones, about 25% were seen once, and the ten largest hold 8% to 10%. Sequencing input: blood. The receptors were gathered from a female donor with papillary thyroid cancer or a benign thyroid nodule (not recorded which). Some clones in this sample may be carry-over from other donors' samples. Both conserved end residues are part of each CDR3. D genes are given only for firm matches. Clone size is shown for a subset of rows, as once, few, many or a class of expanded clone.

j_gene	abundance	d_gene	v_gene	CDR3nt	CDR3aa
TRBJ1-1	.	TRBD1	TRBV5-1	TGCGCCAGCAGCCCGTCAGGGACAGGGGGTACTGAAGCTTTCTTT	CASSPSGTGGTEAFF
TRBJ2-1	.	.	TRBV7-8	TGTGCCAGCAGCTCCGGGGTACCCTACAATGAGCAGTTCTTC	CASSSGVPYNEQFF
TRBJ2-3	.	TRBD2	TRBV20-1	TGCAGTGCTAAAGGACTAGCGGAGCTGAACACAGATACGCAGTATTTT	CSAKGLAELNTDTQYF
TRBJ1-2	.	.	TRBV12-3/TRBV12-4	TGTGCCAGCACCGAACGGGACGTAAACTATGGCTACACCTTC	CASTERDVNYGYTF
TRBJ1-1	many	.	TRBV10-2	TGCGCCAGCAGTGAGCCCTCCCTCGGGGGCACTGAAGCTTTCTTT	CASSEPSLGGTEAFF
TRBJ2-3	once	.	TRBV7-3	TGTGCCAGCAGCTTGGGGGCCTTCTTCACAGATACGCAGTATTTT	CASSLGAFFTDTQYF
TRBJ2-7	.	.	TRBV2	TGTGCCAGCAGTGTAAGAGGGGGCGAGCAGTACTTC	CASSVRGGEQYF
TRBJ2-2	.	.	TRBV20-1	TGCAGTGCTAGACGGGGGAACACCGGGGAGCTGTTTTTT	CSARRGNTGELFF
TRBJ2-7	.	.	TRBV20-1	TGCAGTGCTAGAGTGCGTGACGTCTACGAGCAGTACTTC	CSARVRDVYEQYF
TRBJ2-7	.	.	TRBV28	TGTGCCAGCAGTCCCCGATTAGGCGAGCAGTACTTC	CASSPRLGEQYF
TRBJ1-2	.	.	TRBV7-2	TGTGCCAGCATCTTCCGTGACGGACACACCTTC	CASIFRDGHTF
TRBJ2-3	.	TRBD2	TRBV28	TGTGCCAGCATCCACTTAGTTTATGTGGGGCGGGAGGCAGCAGATACGCAGTATTTT	CASIHLVYVGREAADTQYF
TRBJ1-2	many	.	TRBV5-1	TGCGCCAGCAGCTTGGCCTTTGGGGTCTTTAACTATGGCTACACCTTC	CASSLAFGVFNYGYTF
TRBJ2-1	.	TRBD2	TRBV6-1	TGTGCCAGCATGAGGGATGGAGGAGCGGGGAATTCCTACAATGAGCAGTTCTTC	CASMRDGGAGNSYNEQFF
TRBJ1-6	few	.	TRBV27	TGTGCCAGCAGTTTCAGGTCTACGGGTGTTTCACCCCTCCACTTT	CASSFRSTGVSPLHF
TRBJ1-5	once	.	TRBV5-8	TGTGCCAGCAGCCAAATGCGGGGGAATCAGCCACAGCGTTTT	CASSQMRGNQPQRF
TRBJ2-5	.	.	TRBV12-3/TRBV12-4	TGTGCCAGCAGGGAGCTAGCGACGGAGACCCAGTACTTC	CASRELATETQYF
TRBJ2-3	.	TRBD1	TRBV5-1	TGCGCCAGCAGCTCGCGACAGGGAACAGATATGCAGTATTTT	CASSSRQGTDMQYF
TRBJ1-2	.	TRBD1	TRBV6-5	TGTGCCAGCAGTTCTTCAGGGGGTGGCTACACCTTC	CASSSSGGGYTF
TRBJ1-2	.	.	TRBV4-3	TGCGCCAGCAGCCTAGGGGGCTATGGCTACACCTTC	CASSLGGYGYTF
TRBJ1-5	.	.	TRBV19	TGTGCCAGCCTGGGGGGCACGGGTCAGCCCCAGCATTTT	CASLGGTGQPQHF
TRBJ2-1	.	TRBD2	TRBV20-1	TGCAGTGCTAGAGGACGGGGACTAGTGGGCGATGAGCAGTTCTTC	CSARGRGLVGDEQFF
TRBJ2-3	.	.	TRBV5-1	TGCGCCAGCGTGGACACAGGTACGCAGTATTTT	CASVDTGTQYF
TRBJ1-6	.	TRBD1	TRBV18	TGTGCCAGCTCACCAACAAGACAGGGAAATTCACCCCTCCACTTT	CASSPTRQGNSPLHF
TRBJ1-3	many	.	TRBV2	TGTGCCAGCAGTGAACAACAGCTTGCTGGAAACACCATATATTTT	CASSEQQLAGNTIYF
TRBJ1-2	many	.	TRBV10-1	TGCGCCAGCAGTGAGAAAAGAGCCACTCTTAATGGCTACACCTTC	CASSEKRATLNGYTF
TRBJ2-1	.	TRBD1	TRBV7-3	TGTGCCAGCAGCTTATCATCGGACAGGGGGTATTTCTTC	CASSLSSDRGYFF
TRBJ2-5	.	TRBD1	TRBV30	TGTGCCTGGAGGACGTGGGACAGGGGGCGCATGGCCCAGTACTTC	CAWRTWDRGRMAQYF
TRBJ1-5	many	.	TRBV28	TGTGCCAGCAGCCAAGCTGACCTAGCTAATCAGCCCCAGCATTTT	CASSQADLANQPQHF
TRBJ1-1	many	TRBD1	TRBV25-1	TGTGCCAGCAGTGAAGGACAGGGGAGCGATGAAGCTTTCTTT	CASSEGQGSDEAFF
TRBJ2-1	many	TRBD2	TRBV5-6	TGTGCCAGCAGCTTAAGCGGGGGGGCCTGGCATGAGCAGTTCTTC	CASSLSGGAWHEQFF
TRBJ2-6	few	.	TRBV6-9	TGTGCCAGCAGTTACCGGACAGCTGGGGCCAAAGTCATGACTTTC	CASSYRTAGAKVMTF
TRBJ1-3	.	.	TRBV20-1	TGCAGTGCCATAGTTCTTGCTGGAAACACCATATATTTT	CSAIVLAGNTIYF
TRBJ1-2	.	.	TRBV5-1	TGCGCCAGCAGCTTGAGTCTCAACTATGGCTACACCTTC	CASSLSLNYGYTF
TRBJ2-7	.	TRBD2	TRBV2	TGTGCCAGCAGTGGGCCGGGACTAGCGGGAGGAATGGCAGCTCACGAGCAGTACTTC	CASSGPGLAGGMAAHEQYF
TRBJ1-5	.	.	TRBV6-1	TGTGCCAGTTTGGACCTCCAGGGATTCAGCAATCAGCCCCAGCATTTT	CASLDLQGFSNQPQHF
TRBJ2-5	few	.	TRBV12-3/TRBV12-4	TGTGCCAGCAGTTCTGGACATGCTGGAGAGACCCAGTACTTC	CASSSGHAGETQYF
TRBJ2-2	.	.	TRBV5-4	TGTGCCAGCAGCGCCAAGGGGGGGGGCCGGGAGCTGTTTTTT	CASSAKGGGRELFF
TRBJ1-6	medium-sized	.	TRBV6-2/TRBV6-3	TGTGCCAGCAGTCGGTCGTCGTTTTGGTCACCCCTCCACTTT	CASSRSSFWSPLHF
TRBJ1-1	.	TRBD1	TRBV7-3	TGTGCCAGCAGCCCACAGGGGCCGATCACTGAAGCTTTCTTT	CASSPQGPITEAFF
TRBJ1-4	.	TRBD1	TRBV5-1	TGCGCCAGCAGCTCCGATCCGGGACAGGGTAATGAAAAACTGTTTTTT	CASSSDPGQGNEKLFF
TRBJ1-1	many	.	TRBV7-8	TGTGCCAGCAGGTGGGGGCGAAACACTGAAGCTTTCTTT	CASRWGRNTEAFF
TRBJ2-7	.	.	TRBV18	TGTGCCAGCTCACCAGAGGCCGGCGAGAGGGAGCAGTACTTC	CASSPEAGEREQYF
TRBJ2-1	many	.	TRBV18	TGTGCCAGCTCAACCGAGCAGCGGAACTACAATGAGCAGTTCTTC	CASSTEQRNYNEQFF
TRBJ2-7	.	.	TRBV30	TGTGCCTGGAGCCAAGTGGGGGGCCCCCTCTCCTACGAGCAGTACTTC	CAWSQVGGPLSYEQYF
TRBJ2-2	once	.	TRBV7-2	TGTGCCAGAAGCTTCGGGACCGGGAGCGCCGGGGAGCTGTTTTTT	CARSFGTGSAGELFF
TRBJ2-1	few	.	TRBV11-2	TGTGCCAGCAGCTCAGGTGAGGCCGGAGGGGCTGCTGAGCAGTTCTTC	CASSSGEAGGAAEQFF
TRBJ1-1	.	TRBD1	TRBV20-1	TGCAGTGTTAAACAGGGGGCCACTGAAGCTTTCTTT	CSVKQGATEAFF
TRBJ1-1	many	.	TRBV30	TGTGCCTCCCAGGGCCCCGTCGGGACGGGGAACACTGAAGCTTTCTTT	CASQGPVGTGNTEAFF
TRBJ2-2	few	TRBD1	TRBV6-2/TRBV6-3	TGTGCCGGACAGGGGGCTCGGGACACCGGGGAGCTGTTTTTT	CAGQGARDTGELFF
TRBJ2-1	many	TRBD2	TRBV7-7	TGTGCCAGCAGCTTCCTACTAGCGGGGGGGCCCCTTTCCTACAATGAGCAGTTCTTC	CASSFLLAGGPLSYNEQFF
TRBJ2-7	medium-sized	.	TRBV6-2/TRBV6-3	TGTGCCAGCAACATTGCGGGGCGATACGAGCAGTACTTC	CASNIAGRYEQYF
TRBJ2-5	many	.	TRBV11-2	TGTGCCAGCAGCTTTACCAGGCCCCAAGAGACCCAGTACTTC	CASSFTRPQETQYF
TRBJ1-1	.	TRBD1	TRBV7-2	TGTGCCAGTAGCTTGGGGACAGGCCGTCCGGCTTTCTTT	CASSLGTGRPAFF